This T cell receptor beta chain was obtained from a study of early T cells in non-severe SARS-CoV-2 infection. TCRdb reanalysed the 5' RACE reads using MiXCR and keeps one entry per CDR3 protein. The data show more than 65,000 distinct CDR3 sequences, roughly 13% seen once. The V gene's germline CDR1 is ENHRY and CDR2 SYGVKD. The ends lost 3 bases at V and 1 base at J; junction bases unmatched: 1. The CDR3 loop spans 14 amino acids. The sequencing sample was made of whole blood. The sequence came from an adult who was a healthcare worker with PCR-confirmed SARS-CoV-2 infection or an uninfected control (not recorded which). V is TRBV10-3 and J is TRBJ2-7; 9 nucleotides line up with TRBD1. This CDR3 reads CAISDGQGSYEQYF. Here the CDR3 DNA reads TGTGCCATCAGTGACGGACAGGGGTCCTACGAGCAGTACTTC.